The rows below give T cell receptor beta chains drawn from one sample of a study of shared clonotypes between healthy human individuals. Produced via immunoSEQ multiplex PCR; TCRdb's table is partial and in-frame only. The data show approximately 2.5 million clones, more than 85% seen once. Specimen: naive CD4+ T cells from PBMCs. Receptors were obtained from a man aged 18-30 years in good health. Some clones in this sample may be carry-over from other donors' samples. Each CDR3 is given without its conserved first and last residue. Only part of the rows carry a size: once, few, many, or a class if the clone is expanded.

clone_size	j_call	v_call	cdr3_aa
.	TRBJ1-2	TRBV5-1	ASSLIGGSYGYT
.	TRBJ2-7	TRBV30	AWTAGAGYEQY
.	TRBJ1-1	TRBV5-1	ASSLGVGRRTEAF
.	TRBJ1-2	TRBV5-1	ASSYGQGVGYT
.	TRBJ1-5	TRBV28	ASSSTYGRYSNQPQH
.	TRBJ2-7	TRBV5-4	ASSRTSPYEQY
.	TRBJ1-1	TRBV7-9	ASSPEGGRSGTEAF
.	TRBJ2-1	TRBV7-8	ASSSRDSNGIEQF
once	TRBJ1-1	TRBV2	ASSWGADPYTEAF
few	TRBJ1-5	TRBV6-1	ASSVQGRGNQPQH
.	TRBJ2-3	TRBV11-2	ASSLGTRISTDTQY
.	TRBJ2-2	TRBV4-3	ASRRGLAGETGELF
.	TRBJ2-3	TRBV9	ASSVESGDTQY
.	TRBJ2-5	TRBV6-1	ASSENGVRETQY
.	TRBJ2-2	TRBV2	ASTKTGTGSGELF
.	TRBJ2-1	TRBV29-1	SARDSLYNEQF
.	TRBJ2-7	TRBV4-1	ASSQGGTATYEQY
.	TRBJ2-3	TRBV5-1	ASSSGEVTDTQY
.	TRBJ2-3	TRBV10-3	AIKASPTDTQY
once	TRBJ2-1	TRBV9	ASSKSRSYNEQF
.	TRBJ1-1	TRBV5-1	ASRPISGADTEAF
.	TRBJ1-5	TRBV19	ASSDRGLQPQH
.	.	TRBV5-1	ASSLSAGSSYEQY
.	TRBJ2-3	TRBV5-4	ASTTGLAGITDTQY
.	TRBJ1-2	TRBV10-3	AISPGQGAEGYT
once	TRBJ1-5	TRBV25-1	ASRGTDSPHQPQH
.	TRBJ2-5	TRBV6-5	ASMLGAGGPKTQY
.	TRBJ1-1	TRBV2	ASIGGRGHIGTEAF
.	TRBJ1-3	TRBV5-1	ASSSQPLWTAGNTIY
.	TRBJ2-1	TRBV9	ASSVVESRQF
.	TRBJ1-5	TRBV18	ASSPRGAGANQPQH
.	TRBJ2-1	TRBV7-3	ASSPQGTSGYNEQF
.	TRBJ2-7	TRBV4-1	ASSHDPSLASEQYEQY
once	TRBJ1-5	TRBV5-1	ASSLAGGIPNQPQH
.	TRBJ1-4	TRBV28	ASSQGEEKLF
.	TRBJ1-1	TRBV6-6	ASSYSISPLRTEAF
.	TRBJ2-3	TRBV18	ASSPSFGGSTDTQY
once	TRBJ2-5	TRBV5-4	ASSLDSQETQY
.	TRBJ1-4	TRBV7-2	ASSLRTDYNEKLF